This record concerns one TCR beta chain sequence. This clone's antigen is unknown. The sample holds no much larger clone one base away, and base qualities are not on file. Per the germline V gene, SGHAT is the CDR1 and FQNNGV is the CDR2. The CDR3 has 14 amino acids, counting the end cysteine and phenylalanine. The DNA shown is the 42-base CDR3, in frame from base 1. The junction carries 16 bases between V and J, which are trimmed by 6 bases and 7 bases respectively. Enrolling through a virtual design, the prospective study's participants ranged in age from about 18 to 89 years and lived across 24 United States geographic areas. Cohort assignment in the prospective study relied on participant-reported clinical history from a screening survey and a study questionnaire. For ImmuneRACE Cohort 3, a participant was defined as recovered based on two consecutive negative NP/OP PCR tests, clearance by a healthcare professional, or resolution of symptoms. In the prospective study, mobile phlebotomists collected whole blood, serum and a nasopharyngeal or oropharyngeal swab from each participant. Prospective study participants could optionally give additional blood draws and questionnaires over a 2-month period. Before DNA extraction, prospective study blood samples were shipped either frozen or at room temperature.

The data were taken from a study of blood T cell repertoires in COVID-19 (dated by TCRdb to the early 2020s). A note on the overall study: The collaborator samples originated in the United States, Italy and Spain and spanned the acute and convalescent phases of COVID-19. Sample metadata almost always included a de-identified subject ID, COVID-19 status, age in years and sex. The repertoires were made available in a free public database intended to serve as a resource for research on the immune response to SARS-CoV-2. Deeply sampled blood TCRbeta repertoires from subjects exposed to, actively infected with, or recovered from COVID-19 were included in the dataset. Samples came from the ongoing ImmuneRACE study (first 160 participants) plus 1,254 subjects from 6 global collaborators. HLA class I and class II types, where available, came from metadata supplied by the sample provider rather than from assay-based typing. The material from the prospective study consisted of cDNA or gDNA derived from T cells, B-cell-depleted T cells, or PBMCs. What the research found in general, with its limitations: Clinical and demographic metadata were provided uncurated, with the amount varying by source and participant.

TCRbeta CDR3 regions were amplified from genomic DNA by means of the immunoSEQ Assay, a bias-controlled multiplex PCR. The source study handled its data this way. The number of nucleated cells in each sample was estimated from the amplification of reference gene primers within the assay. To quantify the absolute abundance of each unique TCRbeta CDR3 rearrangement, sequence reads were collapsed and filtered. For each sample, productive Simpson clonality was calculated as the square root of Simpson's diversity index over productive rearrangements. TCRdb carries this immuneACCESS record with in-frame sequences only. Its versions omit some clonotypes, under half of them owing to an unresolved V gene in the studies checked, with the rest unexplained. V, J and clone size are those of that table, while D and trimming were read from the DNA. Present in this sample are 500,000 or so clones, about nine tenths of which were seen just once. The top ten clonotypes cover 0.7% of the sample.

The sequence was collected from a woman aged 18-29 years who had recovered from COVID-19. Sequenced input: PBMCs or T cells enriched from blood (not recorded which). This sequence uses TRBV11-2 and TRBJ1-3, with the D gene too uncertain to name. CDR3 protein: CASSFSGGSNTIYF. The DNA sequence reads TGTGCCAGCAGTTTCTCAGGAGGGAGTAACACCATATATTTT.